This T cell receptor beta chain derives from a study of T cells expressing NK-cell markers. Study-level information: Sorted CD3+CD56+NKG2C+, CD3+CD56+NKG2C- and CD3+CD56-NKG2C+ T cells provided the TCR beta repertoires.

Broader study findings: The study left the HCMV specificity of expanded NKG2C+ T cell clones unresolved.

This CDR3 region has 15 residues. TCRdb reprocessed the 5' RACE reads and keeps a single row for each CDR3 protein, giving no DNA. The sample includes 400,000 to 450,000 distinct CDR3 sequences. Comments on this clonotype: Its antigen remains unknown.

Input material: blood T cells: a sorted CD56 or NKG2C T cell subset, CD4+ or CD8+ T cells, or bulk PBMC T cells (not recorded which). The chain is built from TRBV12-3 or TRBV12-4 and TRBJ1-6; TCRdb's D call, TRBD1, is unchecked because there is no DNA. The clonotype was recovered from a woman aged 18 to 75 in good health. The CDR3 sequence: CASSGTGDPNSPLHF.